The 7 T cell receptor beta chains presented below share a single source sample, sequenced in a study of shared clonotypes between healthy human individuals. Repertoires were generated with immunoSEQ multiplex PCR, while TCRdb's copy carries only in-frame clones and drops some. The repertoire holds over 850,000 clones, with about four fifths as singletons. Sequenced: memory CD4+ T cells from PBMCs. Subset reported: CD45RA-negative fraction. The origin of the receptors is a man younger than 35 in good health. Some clones in this sample may be carry-over from other donors' samples.

This chain connects TRBV5-4 to TRBJ1-1; D is possibly TRBD1 (6 bases). Germline assignment: CDR1 SGHNT and CDR2 YYREEE (reference sequence). The CDR3 extends over 16 amino acids. V lost 0 bases and J 2 bases, leaving 14 bases between the germline ends. CDR3 nucleotide sequence: TGTGCCAGCAGCTTGGGGGGAAGGGGGGAAAACACTGAAGCTTTCTTT. Its translation: CASSLGGRGENTEAFF. The whole variable domain, remainder taken from reference TRBV5-4 and TRBJ1-1, is ETGVTQSPTHLIKTRGQQVTLRCSSQSGHNTVSWYQQALGQGPQFIFQYYREEENGRGNFPPRFSGLQFPNYSSELNVNALELDDSALYLCASSLGGRGENTEAFFGQGTRLTVV.

This clone was detected only a few times. The V call is TRBV9, the J call TRBJ2-4, with D perhaps matching TRBD1 or TRBD2 (6 bases each). With 4 bases removed from V and 0 bases from J, the gap between germline ends came to 20 bases. This CDR3 comprises 18 residues. The V gene's germline CDR1 is SGDLS and CDR2 YYNGEE. In DNA form, the CDR3 reads TGTGCCAGCAGCCCTGGGACAAGGGGGAGGCTAGCCAAAAACATTCAGTACTTC. This encodes CASSPGTRGRLAKNIQYF.

Notes on this clone: The same CDR3 can be traced to other DNA sequences in this sample. The J gene is TRBJ2-5, the V gene TRBV7-3; TRBD2 aligns across 7 bases. J gave up 1 base and V 2 bases, and 1 base lay outside the gene matches. The CDR3 sequence is 14 residues long. Per the germline V gene, CDR1 is SGHTA and CDR2 is FQGTGA. CDR3 sequence reads: CASSLSSGQETQYF. In DNA form, the CDR3 reads TGTGCCAGCAGCTTATCTAGCGGCCAAGAGACCCAGTACTTC.

V usage is TRBV29-1 and J usage is TRBJ2-2, with TRBD1 matching over 10 bases. CDR3 size: 16 residues. Germline CDR1 SQVTM, CDR2 ANQGSEA. Losses at the gene ends were 4 bases for V and 2 bases for J; bases not matched to a gene: 7. The CDR3 DNA reads TGCAGCGTTGGGGAGACAGGGGGCCTCAACACCGGGGAGCTGTTTTTT. Translated, it gives CSVGETGGLNTGELFF.

Of note for this clone: This same CDR3 is encoded by further DNA sequences in the sample. The J gene is TRBJ2-7, the V gene TRBV18; 9 bases are a match to TRBD1. Losses at the gene ends were 4 bases for V and 1 base for J; bases not matched to a gene: 2. Germline lookup yields CDR1 KGHSH and CDR2 LQKENI. The CDR3 is 14 amino acids. The CDR3 DNA sequence: TGTGCCAGCTCACAGGGACAGGGATCCTACGAGCAGTACTTC. It specifies CASSQGQGSYEQYF.

Worth noting for this clone: This specimen includes other DNA sequences encoding the same CDR3. V and J are TRBV7-2 and TRBJ2-7; possibly TRBD1 or TRBD2 for D (6 bases each). Trimming removed 5 bases from V and 7 bases from J, with 18 bases in between. Germline V lookup: CDR1 SGHTA, CDR2 FQGNSA. This CDR3 is 14 amino acids long. CDR3 in amino acids: CASSLGGTRGEQYF. Here the CDR3 DNA reads TGTGCCAGCAGCCTAGGGGGGACTCGTGGGGAGCAGTACTTC.

The chain employs TRBV5-1 and TRBJ2-7; 10 bases match TRBD2. This CDR3 spans 18 amino acids. Trimming took 1 base from V and 8 from J; bases not matched to a gene: 18. From germline, CDR1 is SGHRS and CDR2 YFSETQ. The CDR3 spells CASSLILAGDRRGLQQYF. The CDR3 region has the DNA TGCGCCAGCAGCTTGATCCTAGCGGGAGACCGGCGGGGGTTGCAGCAGTACTTC.